The entry below describes one TCR beta chain. This sample stems from a study of PD-1 blockade in mismatch repair-deficient tumors. The method was immunoSEQ multiplex PCR; TCRdb's version includes in-frame clones alone and lacks a portion of them. The sample includes under 50,000 clones, 79% of them seen just once. The germline CDR1 and CDR2 sequences are LNHDA and SQIVND (reference sequence). The CDR3 contains 14 residues. Trimming removed 7 bases from V and 4 bases from J; junction bases left unmatched: 9. This clonotype originated in an adult with mismatch repair-deficient cancer. The input for sequencing was peripheral blood, taken 4 weeks after starting pembrolizumab. V usage is TRBV19 and J usage is TRBJ1-2; TRBD1 aligns across 7 bases. CDR3 amino acids: CASKAKGAIYGYTF. The CDR3 nucleotides are TGTGCCAGTAAGGCTAAGGGGGCTATCTATGGCTACACCTTC.